The 17 T cell receptor beta chains in this list originate from one sample, sequenced in a study of T cells in women clearing cervical HPV infection. Some clones are missing from TCRdb's copy, which holds only in-frame ones; the method was immunoSEQ multiplex PCR. This table holds tens of thousands of clones. What was sequenced was blood buffy coat. Receptors originate from a woman between 18 and 70 years old with a cervical HPV16 infection that either progressed to CIN3+ or cleared (not recorded which).

With respect to this clone: The read stops 3 residues short of the end of the CDR3; the missing end is completed from the germline J gene. This sequence joins TRBV20-1 and TRBJ2-7; D remains unclear. V shed 0 bases and J shed 4 bases, with 13 bases lying between them. Germline CDR1 is DFQATT and CDR2 is SNEGSKA (reference sequence). The CDR3 extends over 14 amino acids. The part of the CDR3 DNA that was read is TGCAGTGCTAGAGATCGGCCAGGCCAGTACGAG. Translating it yields CSARDRPGQYE. Given in full, the CDR3 is CSARDRPGQYEQYF.

A word on this clone: The sequenced fragment ends 3 residues before the CDR3 boundary, so the rest is inferred from the germline J gene. This chain joins TRBV5-1 and TRBJ2-2; 8 nucleotides line up with TRBD2. The CDR3 loop spans 16 amino acids. J was trimmed by 6 bases and V by 0 bases; bases with no gene match: 7. Germline assignment: CDR1 SGHRS and CDR2 YFSETQ. The CDR3 bases that were read are TGCGCCAGCAGCTTGGAAACGCGGGGGGTCCCCGGGGAG. Amino acids: CASSLETRGVPGE. The full CDR3 protein is CASSLETRGVPGELFF.

CDR3 DNA (partial): TGTGCCAGCAAGACTCAGGGAGGAAATTCACCC. Encoded protein: CASKTQGGNSP. The complete CDR3 reads CASKTQGGNSPLHF. The gene calls are TRBV2 and TRBJ1-6, with D tentatively TRBD1 (5 bases). The read terminates 3 residues before the CDR3 end, so the remaining end is supplied by the germline J gene. Trimming cost V 7 bases and J 7 bases, with 14 bases left between them. Germline values: CDR1 SNHLY, CDR2 FYNNEI. This CDR3 has 14 amino acids. The full variable domain, rest sourced from reference TRBV2 and TRBJ1-6, is EPEVTQTPSHQVTQMGQEVILRCVPISNHLYFYWYRQILGQKVEFLVSFYNNEISEKSEIFDDQFSVERPDGSNFTLKIRSTKLEDSAMYFCASKTQGGNSPLHFGNGTRLTVT.

As concerns this clone: The DNA ends 3 residues before the CDR3 does, and the rest of the CDR3 is filled in from the germline J gene. V gene TRBV7-2 combines with J gene TRBJ1-6; no firm D call. V was pared by 4 bases and J by 10 bases, with 14 bases between. Germline CDR1 SGHTA, CDR2 FQGNSA. The CDR3 sequence is 14 residues long. CDR3: CASSSSWPESPLHF. The CDR3 bases that were read are TGTGCCAGCAGCTCCTCGTGGCCTGAATCACCC. Supplemented by reference TRBV7-2 and TRBJ1-6, the full variable domain reads GAGVSQSPSNKVTEKGKDVELRCDPISGHTALYWYRQSLGQGLEFLIYFQGNSAPDKSGLPSDRFSAERTGGSVSTLTIQRTQQEDSAVYLCASSSSWPESPLHFGNGTRLTVT.

Comment on this clone: The missing CDR3 end, 3 residues past where the read stops, is filled in from the germline J gene. The chain carries TRBV20-1 and TRBJ2-3, with 11 bases matching TRBD2. CDR3 size: 15 residues. After removal of 2 bases from V and 7 bases from J, the junction contained 8 bases not matched to a gene. The germline CDR1 and CDR2 sequences are DFQATT and SNEGSKA (reference sequence). The part of the CDR3 DNA that was read is TGCAGTGCTAGAATCCCTAGCGGGAGGTTAAATACG. Translating gives CSARIPSGRLNT. The complete CDR3 protein is CSARIPSGRLNTQYF.

As for this clone: The CDR3 end is not reached by the read, which stops 3 residues before it; the germline J gene fills it in. The chain employs TRBV5-6 and TRBJ2-7, with 12 bases identical to TRBD1. Germline V lookup: CDR1 SGHDT, CDR2 YYEEEE. J gave up 6 bases and V 6 bases, and 7 bases lay outside the gene matches. The CDR3 has 14 residues. The DNA read from the CDR3 is TGTGCCAGCACGAAGCCGGGACAGGGGGCCGAG. Its protein is CASTKPGQGAE. The whole CDR3 protein is CASTKPGQGAEQYF.

Comments on this clone: The read finishes 3 residues shy of the CDR3 end, and the germline J gene is used to complete it. Other DNA sequences in this specimen translate into the identical CDR3. The gene calls are TRBV18 and TRBJ1-3; 11 bases map to TRBD1. The CDR3 consists of 18 residues. The germline gives CDR1 KGHSH, CDR2 LQKENI. V lost 0 bases to trimming and J lost 0 bases; unmatched junction nucleotides: 4. The CDR3: CASSPPTGTGGSGNTIYF. The covered CDR3 bases are TGTGCCAGCTCACCACCTACCGGGACAGGGGGCTCTGGAAACACC.

Worth noting for this clone: The DNA ends 3 residues before the CDR3 does, and the rest of the CDR3 is filled in from the germline J gene. J is TRBJ1-2 and V is TRBV6-2 or TRBV6-3; maybe TRBD1 (6 bases). From germline, CDR1 is MNHEY and CDR2 SVGEGT. The CDR3 runs 14 residues. The CDR3 here is CASSRNQGPYDYTF. The DNA read from the CDR3 is TGTGCCAGCAGTCGTAACCAGGGGCCCTACGAC.

As to this clone: The read ends 3 residues shy of where the CDR3 ends; the end is completed using the germline J gene. V gene TRBV4-1 combines with J gene TRBJ1-1; D possibly corresponds to TRBD1 (6 bases). The germline V and J ends were trimmed by 2 bases and 1 base, with 11 bases remaining between them. This CDR3 region has 15 residues. Per the germline V gene, CDR1 is MGHRA and CDR2 is YSYEKL. The CDR3: CASSQWGGANTEAFF. The DNA read from the CDR3 is TGCGCCAGCAGCCAATGGGGGGGCGCGAACACTGAA.

Points on this clone: Coverage ceases 3 residues before the CDR3 finishes, and the germline J gene fills in the end. The identical CDR3 is also encoded by other nucleotide sequences in the sample. The chain recombines TRBV7-2 with TRBJ1-2; no clear D. Trimming pared 1 base from V and 1 base from J, leaving 4 bases between. The germline V gene encodes CDR1 SGHTA and CDR2 FQGNSA. CDR3 length: 13 residues. The sequenced part of the CDR3 DNA is TGTGCCAGCAGCTTAGTTCTTAACTATGGC. Translated, it gives CASSLVLNYG. The complete CDR3 reads CASSLVLNYGYTF.

About this clone: The sequenced fragment ends 3 residues before the CDR3 boundary, so the rest is inferred from the germline J gene. This rearrangement joins TRBV23-1 to TRBJ2-2; D possibly corresponds to TRBD2 (5 bases). TRBV23-1 is an ORF, and what it does is uncertain. The CDR3 is 16 amino acids. CDR3 DNA (partial): TGCGCCAGCACCCCTAAGCGGCCAGCGTATAATTCACCG. Translated, it gives CASTPKRPAYNSP. The CDR3 reads in full as CASTPKRPAYNSPLFF.

On this clone itself: The CDR3 end is not reached by the read, which stops 3 residues before it; the germline J gene fills it in. The chain recombines TRBV7-2 with TRBJ2-5, with TRBD2 as a possible D gene (7 bases). Germline V gene lookup returns CDR1 SGHTA and CDR2 FQGNSA. The CDR3 covers 15 residues. V lost 5 bases to trimming and J lost 5 bases, with 18 bases between them. Partial CDR3 DNA: TGTGCCAGCAGCACCCTGGGGGGGGCCTGGGAGACC. Protein sequence: CASSTLGGAWET. The full CDR3 is CASSTLGGAWETQYF.

As regards this clone: The read comes to an end 3 residues before the CDR3 does, leaving the germline J gene to fill in the end. V is TRBV7-2 and J is TRBJ2-7; TRBD2 matches at 8 bases. CDR3 length: 14 residues. The V and J ends lost 6 bases and 2 bases, in that order; junction bases with no gene match: 6. The germline CDR1 and CDR2 sequences are SGHTA and FQGNSA. CDR3 in amino acids: CASRLTSDPYEQYF. The CDR3 DNA, read in part, is TGTGCCAGCAGGTTGACTAGCGACCCCTACGAG.

Partial CDR3 DNA: TGTGCCAGTATCGAAGGACCTTTAGGGGGTCAGCCG. Translating gives CASIEGPLGGQP. The whole CDR3 reads CASIEGPLGGQPQYF. The chain carries TRBV19 and TRBJ2-3; TRBD1 is a possible D gene (6 bases). Read coverage stops 3 residues before the CDR3 terminus; the germline J gene supplies the remainder. The CDR3 loop spans 15 amino acids. Germline assignment: CDR1 LNHDA and CDR2 SQIVND (reference sequence).

In the case of this clone: The read stops 3 residues short of the end of the CDR3; the missing end is completed from the germline J gene. The J gene is TRBJ2-4, the V gene TRBV10-3, with a tentative D call TRBD1 (5 bases). The CDR3 runs to 13 residues. The germline V gene has CDR1 ENHRY and CDR2 SYGVKD. V lost 2 bases, J lost 8 bases, and 10 bases lay in between. The CDR3: CAISEPQGDIQYF. The sequenced CDR3 bases are TGTGCCATCAGTGAGCCGCAAGGGGACATT.

With regard to this clone: The read comes to an end 3 residues before the CDR3 does, leaving the germline J gene to fill in the end. V gene TRBV18 combines with J gene TRBJ2-3, with 8 bases that match TRBD1. Germline values: CDR1 KGHSH, CDR2 LQKENI. The CDR3 is 15 residues long. The CDR3 is CASSAGTGGSETQYF. The covered CDR3 bases are TGTGCCAGCTCCGCTGGTACAGGGGGTTCGGAGACG.

On this clone itself: The DNA ends 3 residues before the CDR3 does, and the rest of the CDR3 is filled in from the germline J gene. The rearrangement uses TRBV7-2 and TRBJ1-2, with D hard to call. From germline, CDR1 is SGHTA and CDR2 FQGNSA. This CDR3 is 11 amino acids long. The part of the CDR3 DNA that was read is TGTGCCAGCAGCTTAGACTACCAC. Encoded protein: CASSLDYH. The whole CDR3 region reads CASSLDYHYTF.